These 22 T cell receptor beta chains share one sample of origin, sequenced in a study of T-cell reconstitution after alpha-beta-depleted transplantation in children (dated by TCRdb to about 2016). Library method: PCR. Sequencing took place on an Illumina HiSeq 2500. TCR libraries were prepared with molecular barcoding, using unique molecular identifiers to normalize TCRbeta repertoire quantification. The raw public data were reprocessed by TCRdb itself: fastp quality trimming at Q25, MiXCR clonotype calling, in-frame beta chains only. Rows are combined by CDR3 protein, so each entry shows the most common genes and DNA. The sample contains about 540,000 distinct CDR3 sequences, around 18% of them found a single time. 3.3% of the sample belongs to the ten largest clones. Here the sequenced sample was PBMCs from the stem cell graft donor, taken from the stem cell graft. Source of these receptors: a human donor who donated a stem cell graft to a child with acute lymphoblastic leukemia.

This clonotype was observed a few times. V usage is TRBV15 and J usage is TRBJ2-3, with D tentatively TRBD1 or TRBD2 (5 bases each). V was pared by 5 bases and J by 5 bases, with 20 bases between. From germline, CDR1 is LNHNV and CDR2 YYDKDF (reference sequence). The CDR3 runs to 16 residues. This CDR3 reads CATSPLRDRIKDTQYF. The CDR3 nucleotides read TGTGCCACCAGCCCACTCCGGGACCGAATAAAAGATACGCAGTATTTT.

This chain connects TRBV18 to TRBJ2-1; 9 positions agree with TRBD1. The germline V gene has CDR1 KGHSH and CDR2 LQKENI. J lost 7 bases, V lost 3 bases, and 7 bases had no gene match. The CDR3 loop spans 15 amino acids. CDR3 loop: CASSPTQGARNEQFF. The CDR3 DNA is TGTGCCAGCTCACCGACACAGGGGGCTAGAAATGAGCAGTTCTTC.

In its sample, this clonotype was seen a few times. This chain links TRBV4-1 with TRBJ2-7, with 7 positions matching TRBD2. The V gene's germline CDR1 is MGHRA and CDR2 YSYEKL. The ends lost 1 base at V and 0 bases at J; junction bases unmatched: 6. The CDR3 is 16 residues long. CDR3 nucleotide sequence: TGCGCCAGCAGCCAAGTCTTTAGCGGGTTCTCCTACGAGCAGTACTTC. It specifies CASSQVFSGFSYEQYF.

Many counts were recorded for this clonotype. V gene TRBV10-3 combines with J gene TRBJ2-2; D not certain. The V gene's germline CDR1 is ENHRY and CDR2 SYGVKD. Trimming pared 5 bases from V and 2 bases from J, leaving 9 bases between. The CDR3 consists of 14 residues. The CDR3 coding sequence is TGTGCCATCAGTAGAACAGCCAACACCGGGGAGCTGTTTTTT. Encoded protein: CAISRTANTGELFF.

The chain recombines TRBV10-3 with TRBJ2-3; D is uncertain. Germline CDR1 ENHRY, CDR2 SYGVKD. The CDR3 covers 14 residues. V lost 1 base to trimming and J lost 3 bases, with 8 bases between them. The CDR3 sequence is CAISEWEGTDTQYF. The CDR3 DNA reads TGTGCCATCAGTGAGTGGGAAGGGACAGATACGCAGTATTTT.

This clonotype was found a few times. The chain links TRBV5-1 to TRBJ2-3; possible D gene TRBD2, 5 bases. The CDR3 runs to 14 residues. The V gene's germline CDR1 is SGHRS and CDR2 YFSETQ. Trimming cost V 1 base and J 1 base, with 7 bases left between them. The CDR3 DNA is TGCGCCAGCAGCTTGAACGGGGGCACAGATACGCAGTATTTT. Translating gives CASSLNGGTDTQYF.

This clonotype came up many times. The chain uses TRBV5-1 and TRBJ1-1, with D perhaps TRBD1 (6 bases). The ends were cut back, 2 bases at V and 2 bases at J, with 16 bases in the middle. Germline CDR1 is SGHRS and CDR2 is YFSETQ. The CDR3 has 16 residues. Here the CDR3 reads CASSFTTGSLNTEAFF. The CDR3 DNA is TGCGCCAGCAGCTTCACGACAGGATCACTTAACACTGAAGCTTTCTTT.

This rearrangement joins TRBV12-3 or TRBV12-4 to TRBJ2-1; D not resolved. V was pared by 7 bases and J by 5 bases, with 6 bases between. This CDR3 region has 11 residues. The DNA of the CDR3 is TGTGCCAGCACCCTCAACAATGAGCAGTTCTTC. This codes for CASTLNNEQFF.

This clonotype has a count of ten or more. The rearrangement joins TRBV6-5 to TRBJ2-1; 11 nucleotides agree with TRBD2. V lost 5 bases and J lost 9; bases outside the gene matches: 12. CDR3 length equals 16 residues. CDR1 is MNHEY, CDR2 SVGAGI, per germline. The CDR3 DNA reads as TGTGCCAGCAGTACCTTACTAGCGGGAGTTCGGGGTGAGCAGTTCTTC. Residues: CASSTLLAGVRGEQFF.

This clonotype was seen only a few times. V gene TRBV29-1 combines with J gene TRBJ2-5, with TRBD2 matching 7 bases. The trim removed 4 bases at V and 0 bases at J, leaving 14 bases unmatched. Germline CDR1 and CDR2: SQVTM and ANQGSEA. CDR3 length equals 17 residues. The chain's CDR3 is CSVGAGPLLAHQETQYF. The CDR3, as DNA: TGCAGCGTTGGCGCAGGGCCCCTACTAGCGCACCAAGAGACCCAGTACTTC.

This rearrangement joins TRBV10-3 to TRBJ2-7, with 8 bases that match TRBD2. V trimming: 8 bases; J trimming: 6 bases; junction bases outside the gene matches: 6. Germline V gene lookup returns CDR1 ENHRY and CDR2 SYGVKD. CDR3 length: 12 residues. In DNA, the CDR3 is TGTGCCATCGGAGCGGGAGACGTCGAGCAGTACTTC. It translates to CAIGAGDVEQYF.

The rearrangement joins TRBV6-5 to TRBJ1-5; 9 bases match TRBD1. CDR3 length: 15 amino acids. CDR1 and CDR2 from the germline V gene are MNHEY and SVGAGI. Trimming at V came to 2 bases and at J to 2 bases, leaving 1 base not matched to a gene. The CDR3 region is CASSYRTGGNQPQHF. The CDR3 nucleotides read TGTGCCAGCAGTTACCGGACAGGGGGCAATCAGCCCCAGCATTTT.

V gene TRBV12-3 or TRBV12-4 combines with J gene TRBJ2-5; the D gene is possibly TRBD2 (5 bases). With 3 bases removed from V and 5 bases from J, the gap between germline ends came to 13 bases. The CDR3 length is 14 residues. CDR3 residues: CASSFEPTGETQYF. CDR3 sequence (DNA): TGTGCCAGCAGTTTCGAACCGACGGGGGAGACCCAGTACTTC.

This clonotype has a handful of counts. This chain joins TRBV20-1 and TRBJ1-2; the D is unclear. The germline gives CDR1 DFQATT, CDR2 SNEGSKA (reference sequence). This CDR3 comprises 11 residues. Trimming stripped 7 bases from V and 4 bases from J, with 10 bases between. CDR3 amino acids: CSGDGPYGYTF. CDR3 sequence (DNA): TGCAGTGGTGACGGTCCCTATGGCTACACCTTC.

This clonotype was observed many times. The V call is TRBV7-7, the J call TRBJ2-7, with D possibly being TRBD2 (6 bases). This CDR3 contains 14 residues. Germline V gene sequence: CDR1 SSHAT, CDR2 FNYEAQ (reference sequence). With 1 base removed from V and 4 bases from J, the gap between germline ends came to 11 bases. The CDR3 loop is CASSLGSGGYEQYF. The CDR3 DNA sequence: TGTGCCAGCAGCTTAGGTAGCGGAGGTTACGAGCAGTACTTC.

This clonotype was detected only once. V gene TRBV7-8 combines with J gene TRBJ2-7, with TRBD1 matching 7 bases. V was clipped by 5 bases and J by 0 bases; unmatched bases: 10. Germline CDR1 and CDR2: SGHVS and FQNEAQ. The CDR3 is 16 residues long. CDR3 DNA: TGTGCCAGCAGCCCACGGACAGGCCCTCGCTCCTACGAGCAGTACTTC. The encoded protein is CASSPRTGPRSYEQYF.

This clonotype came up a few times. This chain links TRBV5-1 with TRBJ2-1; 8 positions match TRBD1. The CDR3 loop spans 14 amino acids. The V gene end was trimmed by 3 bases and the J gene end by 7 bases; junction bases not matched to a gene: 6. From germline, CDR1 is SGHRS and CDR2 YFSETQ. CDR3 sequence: CASSSGTGLNEQFF. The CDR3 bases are TGCGCCAGCAGCTCCGGGACAGGATTAAATGAGCAGTTCTTC.

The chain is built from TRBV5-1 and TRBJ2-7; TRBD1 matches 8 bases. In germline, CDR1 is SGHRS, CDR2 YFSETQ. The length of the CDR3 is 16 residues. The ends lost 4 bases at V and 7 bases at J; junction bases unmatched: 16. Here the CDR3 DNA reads TGCGCCAGCAGCCTTCTCCGGACAGGGCCTAGGTGGGAGCAGTACTTC. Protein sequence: CASSLLRTGPRWEQYF.

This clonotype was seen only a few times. Written as DNA, the CDR3 is TGTGCCACCAGCAGAGCACGGAACAATGAGCAGTTCTTC. This translates into CATSRARNNEQFF. This chain connects TRBV15 to TRBJ2-1, with D unclear. CDR1 is LNHNV and CDR2 is YYDKDF in the germline V gene (reference sequence). The CDR3 spans 13 residues. The germline V and J ends were trimmed by 1 base and 5 bases, with 6 bases remaining between them.

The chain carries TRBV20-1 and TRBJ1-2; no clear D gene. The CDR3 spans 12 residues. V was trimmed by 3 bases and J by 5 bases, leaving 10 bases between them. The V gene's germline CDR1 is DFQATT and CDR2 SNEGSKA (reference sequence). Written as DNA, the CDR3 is TGCAGTGCTAGTAAAAAGGCTTATGGCTACACCTTC. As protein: CSASKKAYGYTF.

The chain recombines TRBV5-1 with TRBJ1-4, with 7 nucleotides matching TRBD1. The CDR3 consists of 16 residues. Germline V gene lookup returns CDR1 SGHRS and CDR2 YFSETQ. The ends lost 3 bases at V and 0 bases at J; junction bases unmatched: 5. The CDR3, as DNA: TGCGCCAGCAGCTCGGGACAGATTGCAACTAATGAAAAACTGTTTTTT. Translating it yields CASSSGQIATNEKLFF. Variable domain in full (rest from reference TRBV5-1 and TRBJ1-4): KAGVTQTPRYLIKTRGQQVTLSCSPISGHRSVSWYQQTPGQGLQFLFEYFSETQRNKGNFPGRFSGRQFSNSRSEMNVSTLELGDSALYLCASSSGQIATNEKLFFGSGTQLSVL.

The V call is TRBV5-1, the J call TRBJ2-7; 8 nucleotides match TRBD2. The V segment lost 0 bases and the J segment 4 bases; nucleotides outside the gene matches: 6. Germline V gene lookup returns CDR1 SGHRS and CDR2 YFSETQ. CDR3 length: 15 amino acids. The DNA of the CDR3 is TGCGCCAGCAGCTTGGCGCCTAGCGGGCTATACGAGCAGTACTTC. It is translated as CASSLAPSGLYEQYF.